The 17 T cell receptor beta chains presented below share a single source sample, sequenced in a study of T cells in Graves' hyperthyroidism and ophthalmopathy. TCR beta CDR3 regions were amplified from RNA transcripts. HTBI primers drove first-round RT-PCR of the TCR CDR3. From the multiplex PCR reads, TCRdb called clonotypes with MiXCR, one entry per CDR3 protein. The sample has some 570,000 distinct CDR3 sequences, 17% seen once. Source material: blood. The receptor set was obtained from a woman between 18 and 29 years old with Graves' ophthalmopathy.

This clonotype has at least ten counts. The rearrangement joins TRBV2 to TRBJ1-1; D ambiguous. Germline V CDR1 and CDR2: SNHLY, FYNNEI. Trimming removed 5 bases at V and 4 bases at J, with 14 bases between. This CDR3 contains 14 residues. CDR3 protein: CASSRALWGTEAFF. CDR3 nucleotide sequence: TGTGCCAGCAGTAGGGCCCTCTGGGGCACTGAAGCTTTCTTT.

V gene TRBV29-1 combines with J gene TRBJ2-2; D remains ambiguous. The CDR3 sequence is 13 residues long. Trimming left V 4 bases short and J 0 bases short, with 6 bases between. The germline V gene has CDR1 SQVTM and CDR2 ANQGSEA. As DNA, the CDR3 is TGCAGCGTTGTTGTTGCGAACACCGGGGAGCTGTTTTTT. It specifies CSVVVANTGELFF.

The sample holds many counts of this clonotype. Written as DNA, the CDR3 is TGTGCCAGCAGATGGGGTTCTTTGGGGGGGAACTCCTACGAGCAGTACTTC. This sequence encodes CASRWGSLGGNSYEQYF. The chain joins TRBV27 to TRBJ2-7; 7 nucleotides align to TRBD2. The CDR3 extends over 17 amino acids. CDR1 and CDR2 from the germline V gene are MNHEY and SMNVEV (reference sequence). Unmatched junction bases numbered 14, after V lost 6 bases and J lost 0 bases.

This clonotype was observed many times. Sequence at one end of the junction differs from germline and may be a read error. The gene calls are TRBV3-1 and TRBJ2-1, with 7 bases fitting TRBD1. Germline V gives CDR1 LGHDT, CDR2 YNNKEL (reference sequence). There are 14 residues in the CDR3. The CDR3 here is CASSQGTAYNEQFF. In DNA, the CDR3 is TGCGCCAGCAGCCAAGGGACAGCCTACAATGAGCAGTTCTTC.

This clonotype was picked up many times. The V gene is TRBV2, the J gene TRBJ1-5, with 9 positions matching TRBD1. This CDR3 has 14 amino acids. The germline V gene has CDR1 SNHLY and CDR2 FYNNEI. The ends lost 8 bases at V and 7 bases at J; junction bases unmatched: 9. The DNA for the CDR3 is TGTGCCAGCTGCCGGGACAGGGATTACCAGCCCCAGCATTTT. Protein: CASCRDRDYQPQHF.

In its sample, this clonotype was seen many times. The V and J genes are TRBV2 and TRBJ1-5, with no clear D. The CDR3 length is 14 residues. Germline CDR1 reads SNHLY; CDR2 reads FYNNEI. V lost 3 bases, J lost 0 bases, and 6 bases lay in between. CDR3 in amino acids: CASSDRYSNQPQHF. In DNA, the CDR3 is TGTGCCAGCAGTGACAGGTATAGCAATCAGCCCCAGCATTTT.

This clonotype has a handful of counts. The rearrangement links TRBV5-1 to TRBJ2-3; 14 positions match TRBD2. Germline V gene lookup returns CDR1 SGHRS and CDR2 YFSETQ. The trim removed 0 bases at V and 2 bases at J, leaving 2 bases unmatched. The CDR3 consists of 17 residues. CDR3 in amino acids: CASSLGLAGGDTDTQYF. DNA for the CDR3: TGCGCCAGCAGCTTGGGACTAGCGGGGGGGGACACAGATACGCAGTATTTT.

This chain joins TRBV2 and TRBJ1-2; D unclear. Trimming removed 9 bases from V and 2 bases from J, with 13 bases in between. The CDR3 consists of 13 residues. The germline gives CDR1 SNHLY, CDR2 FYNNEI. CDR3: CARAAQANYGYTF. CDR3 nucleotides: TGTGCCAGGGCAGCCCAGGCGAACTATGGCTACACCTTC. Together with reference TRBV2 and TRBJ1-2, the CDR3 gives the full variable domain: EPEVTQTPSHQVTQMGQEVILRCVPISNHLYFYWYRQILGQKVEFLVSFYNNEISEKSEIFDDQFSVERPDGSNFTLKIRSTKLEDSAMYFCARAAQANYGYTFGSGTRLTVV.

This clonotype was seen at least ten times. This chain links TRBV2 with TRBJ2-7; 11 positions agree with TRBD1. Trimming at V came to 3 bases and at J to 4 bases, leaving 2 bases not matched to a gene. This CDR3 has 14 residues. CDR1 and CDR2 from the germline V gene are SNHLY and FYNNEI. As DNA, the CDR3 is TGTGCCAGCAGTGACGGGACAGGGGGGTACGAGCAGTACTTC. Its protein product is CASSDGTGGYEQYF.

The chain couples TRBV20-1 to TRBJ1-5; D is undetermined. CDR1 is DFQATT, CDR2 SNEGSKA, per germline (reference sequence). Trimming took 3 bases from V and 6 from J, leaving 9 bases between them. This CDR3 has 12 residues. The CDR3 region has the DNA TGCAGTGCTAGTAGGTTTGGTCAGCCCCAGCATTTT. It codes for CSASRFGQPQHF.

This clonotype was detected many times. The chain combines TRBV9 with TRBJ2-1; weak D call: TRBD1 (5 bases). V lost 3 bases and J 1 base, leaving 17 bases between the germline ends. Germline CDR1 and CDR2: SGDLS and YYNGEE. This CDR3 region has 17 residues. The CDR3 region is CASSGLRGARSYNEQFF. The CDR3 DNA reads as TGTGCCAGCAGCGGCCTTCGTGGGGCAAGGTCCTACAATGAGCAGTTCTTC.

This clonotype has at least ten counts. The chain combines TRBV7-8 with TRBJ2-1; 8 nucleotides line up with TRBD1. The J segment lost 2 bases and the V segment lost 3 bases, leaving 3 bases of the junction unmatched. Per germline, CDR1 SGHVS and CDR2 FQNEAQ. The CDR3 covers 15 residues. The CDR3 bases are TGTGCCAGCAGCTTGGGACAGGACCCCTACAATGAGCAGTTCTTC. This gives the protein CASSLGQDPYNEQFF.

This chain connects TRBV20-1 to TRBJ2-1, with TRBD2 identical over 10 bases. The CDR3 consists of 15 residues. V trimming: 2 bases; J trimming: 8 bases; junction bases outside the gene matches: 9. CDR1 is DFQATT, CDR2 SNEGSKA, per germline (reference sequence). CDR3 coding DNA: TGCAGTGCTAGAACAACTAGCGGGATATCGCATGAGCAGTTCTTC. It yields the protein CSARTTSGISHEQFF.

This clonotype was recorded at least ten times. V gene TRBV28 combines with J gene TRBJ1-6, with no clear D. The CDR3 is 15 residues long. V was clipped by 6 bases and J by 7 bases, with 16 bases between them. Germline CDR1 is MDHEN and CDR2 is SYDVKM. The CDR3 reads CASSRPGGRNSPLHF. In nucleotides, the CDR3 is TGTGCCAGCAGCCGCCCGGGAGGGAGAAATTCACCCCTCCACTTT.

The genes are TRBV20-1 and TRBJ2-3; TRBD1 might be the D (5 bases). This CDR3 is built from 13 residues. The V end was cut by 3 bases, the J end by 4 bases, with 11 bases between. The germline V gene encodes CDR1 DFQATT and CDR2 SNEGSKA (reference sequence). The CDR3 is CSASLRGSDTQYF. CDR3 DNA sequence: TGCAGTGCTAGTCTAAGGGGCTCAGATACGCAGTATTTT.

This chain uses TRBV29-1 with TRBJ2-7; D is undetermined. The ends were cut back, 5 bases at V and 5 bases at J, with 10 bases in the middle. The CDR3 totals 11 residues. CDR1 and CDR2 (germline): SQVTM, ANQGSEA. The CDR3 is CSVLGSDEQYF. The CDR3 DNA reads TGCAGCGTTCTAGGGTCCGACGAGCAGTACTTC.

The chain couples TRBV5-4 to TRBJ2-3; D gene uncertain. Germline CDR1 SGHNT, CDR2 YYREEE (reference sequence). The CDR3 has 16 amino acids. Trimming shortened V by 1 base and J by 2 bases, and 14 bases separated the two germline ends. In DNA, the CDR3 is TGTGCCAGCAGCTTGAGCTCAGCTCCGTTCACAGATACGCAGTATTTT. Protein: CASSLSSAPFTDTQYF. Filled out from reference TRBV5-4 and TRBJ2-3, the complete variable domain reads ETGVTQSPTHLIKTRGQQVTLRCSSQSGHNTVSWYQQALGQGPQFIFQYYREEENGRGNFPPRFSGLQFPNYSSELNVNALELDDSALYLCASSLSSAPFTDTQYFGPGTRLTVL.